This passage covers 10 T cell receptor beta chains from one sample sequenced in a study of cytomegalovirus exposure and HLA in healthy donors. The repertoire was sequenced with immunoSEQ multiplex PCR; TCRdb's copy has only in-frame clones and lacks some. The data show about 160,000 clones, with 75% to 90% seen just once and more than 2% held by the top ten. The specimen sequenced was PBMCs. These receptors came from a young woman in good health and CMV-seronegative.

The gene calls are TRBV7-2 and TRBJ1-1; D is unresolved. Germline V gives CDR1 SGHTA, CDR2 FQGNSA. This CDR3 contains 12 residues. Trimming left V 5 bases short and J 7 bases short, with 11 bases between. CDR3 amino acids: CASSLGRGEAFF. As DNA, the CDR3 is TGTGCCAGCAGCCTAGGACGGGGTGAAGCTTTCTTT.

CDR3 loop: CASQQGTEYEQYF. The CDR3, as DNA: TGTGCCAGCCAGCAGGGGACAGAGTACGAGCAGTACTTC. This chain joins TRBV7-2 and TRBJ2-7; 7 nucleotides align to TRBD1. The CDR3 is made up of 13 amino acids. The ends lost 8 bases at V and 4 bases at J; junction bases unmatched: 8. Germline V CDR1 and CDR2: SGHTA, FQGNSA.

The chain is built from TRBV10-3 and TRBJ2-7, with D maybe TRBD2 (5 bases). The V and J ends lost 3 bases and 4 bases respectively, with 7 bases between them. The germline V gene encodes CDR1 ENHRY and CDR2 SYGVKD. The CDR3 totals 12 residues. CDR3 coding DNA: TGTGCCATCAGTGACTCGGGGTACGAGCAGTACTTC. It is translated as CAISDSGYEQYF.

This chain uses TRBV9 with TRBJ2-5; D unclear. Germline assignment: CDR1 SGDLS and CDR2 YYNGEE. The ends were cut back, 0 bases at V and 5 bases at J, with 8 bases in the middle. CDR3 size: 13 residues. The DNA of the CDR3 is TGTGCCAGCAGCGTAGCGAGTAGTGAGACCCAGTACTTC. This translates into CASSVASSETQYF.

This chain connects TRBV4-1 to TRBJ1-1, with a tentative D call TRBD1 (5 bases). Germline V gives CDR1 MGHRA, CDR2 YSYEKL. The CDR3 loop spans 15 amino acids. The V and J ends lost 4 bases and 2 bases respectively, with 14 bases between them. CDR3 bases: TGCGCCAGCAGCCTGAACGCCGGGACTAACACTGAAGCTTTCTTT. Its translation is CASSLNAGTNTEAFF.

This clone was counted only a few times. This chain uses TRBV29-1 with TRBJ1-2, with D possibly being TRBD1 (5 bases). V lost 4 bases, J lost 2 bases, and 11 bases lay in between. Germline values: CDR1 SQVTM, CDR2 ANQGSEA. The CDR3 is 13 amino acids. The chain's CDR3 is CSVARAGNYGYTF. The CDR3 DNA reads TGCAGCGTTGCCAGGGCGGGGAACTATGGCTACACCTTC.

This chain joins TRBV9 and TRBJ2-5, with D possibly being TRBD2 (5 bases). V lost 1 base and J lost 5, with 12 bases in between. This CDR3 contains 14 residues. Looked up from germline, CDR1 is SGDLS and CDR2 is YYNGEE. The CDR3 loop is CASSVTGNRETQYF. The CDR3 region has the DNA TGTGCCAGCAGCGTAACCGGGAATAGGGAGACCCAGTACTTC. The entire variable domain, with the rest obtained from reference TRBV9 and TRBJ2-5, is as follows: DSGVTQTPKHLITATGQRVTLRCSPRSGDLSVYWYQQSLDQGLQFLIQYYNGEERAKGNILERFSAQQFPDLHSELNLSSLELGDSALYFCASSVTGNRETQYFGPGTRLLVL.

The chain has TRBV2 and TRBJ1-6; unclear D gene. CDR3 size: 12 residues. From germline, CDR1 is SNHLY and CDR2 FYNNEI. V was trimmed by 5 bases and J by 8 bases, leaving 7 bases between them. In DNA, the CDR3 is TGTGCCAGCAGTTGGGAGTATTCACCCCTCCACTTT. Translating it yields CASSWEYSPLHF.

The chain joins TRBV7-9 to TRBJ2-7, with 9 bases identical to TRBD1. The junction had 7 bases not matched to a gene; V was cut back by 5 bases and J by 2 bases. In germline, CDR1 is SEHNR, CDR2 FQNEAQ (reference sequence). The length of the CDR3 is 15 residues. CDR3 bases: TGTGCCAGCAGCCCCCTGGACAGGGGACCCTACGAGCAGTACTTC. Translating gives CASSPLDRGPYEQYF.

This rearrangement joins TRBV2 to TRBJ2-3; TRBD1 is a possible D gene (6 bases). Trimming shortened V by 1 base and J by 0 bases, and 8 bases separated the two germline ends. The CDR3 has 15 amino acids. Germline CDR1 is SNHLY and CDR2 is FYNNEI. CDR3 residues: CASSEGGQSTDTQYF. For the CDR3, the DNA is TGTGCCAGCAGTGAAGGAGGACAGAGCACAGATACGCAGTATTTT. The variable domain in full, completed from reference TRBV2 and TRBJ2-3, reads EPEVTQTPSHQVTQMGQEVILRCVPISNHLYFYWYRQILGQKVEFLVSFYNNEISEKSEIFDDQFSVERPDGSNFTLKIRSTKLEDSAMYFCASSEGGQSTDTQYFGPGTRLTVL.